This T cell receptor beta chain appears in the sequencing data of a study of shared clonotypes between healthy human individuals. Study at large: Participating donors consisted of two women and a few men aged 18 to 49.

This clone was observed a single time. CDR1 and CDR2 (germline): KGHSH, LQKENI. This CDR3 region has 12 residues. The V gene lost 0 bases and the J gene lost 6 bases, with 4 bases spanning the gap. Spread over ten immunoSEQ deep assay plates, unsorted PBMC DNA underwent sequencing. In the original analysis: Because ImmunoSEQ provided only junction sequences with no quality scores, the filtering differed. Method: immunoSEQ multiplex PCR; TCRdb's copy keeps in-frame clones and lacks some. V and J calls and clone size are those listed in that table; D and trimming were worked out from the DNA. The profile covers a few hundred thousand clones, with around three quarters appearing a single time and 12% taken by the ten largest.

Sequenced input: PBMCs. The rearrangement links TRBV18 to TRBJ2-3; D unresolved. The TCR sequence derives from a middle-aged woman in good health. Some clones in this sample may be carry-over from other donors' samples. Written as DNA, the CDR3 is TGTGCCAGCTCACCACCTAGTGATACGCAGTATTTT. This encodes CASSPPSDTQYF. Supplemented by reference TRBV18 and TRBJ2-3, the full variable domain reads NAGVMQNPRHLVRRRGQEARLRCSPMKGHSHVYWYRQLPEEGLKFMVYLQKENIIDESGMPKERFSAEFPKEGPSILRIQQVVRGDSAAYFCASSPPSDTQYFGPGTRLTVL.